The clone carrying this T cell receptor beta chain was seen only a few times. Its matching antigen is unknown. This sample stems from a study of human T cells and chemical hapten exposure. MiXCR, applied by TCRdb to the RACE reads, yields one record per CDR3 protein. This table holds over 300,000 distinct CDR3 sequences, roughly 4.6% found once. Time point denoted: pre-sensitization, week 0. Treatment in this sample: therapeutic diphenylcyclopropenone sensitization with weekly scalp DPC. Alopecia patients, 18 to 70 years old and DPC-suitable, served as donors. Study findings and constraints: Significantly more large CDR3 similarity clusters arose among expanded TCRs than among controls.

The source was whole blood, collected in connection with sensitization to the hapten diphenylcyclopropenone (DPC). This sequence was found in a woman between 50 and 59 years old with alopecia areata. Some clones in this sample may be carry-over from other donors' samples.

The CDR3 DNA sequence: TGTGCCAGCAGCTCACAGGGGATGAGCGAGCAGTACTTC. Its translation: CASSSQGMSEQYF. The rearrangement joins TRBV7-9 to TRBJ2-7, with TRBD1 matching 7 bases. CDR3 size: 13 residues. With 4 bases clipped from V and 6 bases from J, the junction kept 6 bases outside the gene matches. The germline V gene has CDR1 SEHNR and CDR2 FQNEAQ (reference sequence).